The 13 T cell receptor beta chains in this list originate from one sample, sequenced in a study of cytomegalovirus exposure and HLA in healthy donors. PCR employed 60 Vbeta and 13 Jbeta primers. Measured with immunoSEQ multiplex PCR; TCRdb has only the in-frame clones, and not every one. The sample has approximately 150,000 clones; around 77% are singletons. The specimen was PBMCs. Receptors were obtained from a woman between 40 and 50 years old in good health and CMV-seronegative.

The chain joins TRBV6-1 to TRBJ1-2; maybe TRBD1 (5 bases). CDR3 size: 12 residues. V was shortened by 7 bases and J by 5 bases, with 11 bases between the two germline ends. Germline V CDR1 and CDR2: MNHNS, SASEGT. The CDR3 nucleotides read TGTGCCAGCATTGAGGGGCGGTATGGCTACACCTTC. Translation: CASIEGRYGYTF.

The rearrangement links TRBV6-6 to TRBJ2-3; possible D gene TRBD1, 6 bases. The V and J ends lost 6 bases and 2 bases respectively, with 15 bases between them. CDR1 MNHNY and CDR2 SVGAGI come from the germline V gene (reference sequence). This CDR3 has 15 amino acids. CDR3 in amino acids: CASSPRGTATDTQYF. The DNA of the CDR3 is TGTGCCAGCAGCCCCAGGGGCACAGCCACAGATACGCAGTATTTT.

The rearrangement joins TRBV27 to TRBJ2-3; D might be TRBD2 (5 bases). Trimming shortened V by 3 bases and J by 2 bases, and 9 bases separated the two germline ends. The CDR3 covers 14 residues. CDR1 is MNHEY, CDR2 SMNVEV, per germline (reference sequence). CDR3 region: CASSFGLNTDTQYF. The CDR3 bases are TGTGCCAGCAGTTTTGGACTCAACACAGATACGCAGTATTTT.

The chain employs TRBV28 and TRBJ2-7; TRBD2 matches 7 bases. CDR3 size: 13 residues. Germline V gene data show CDR1 as MDHEN and CDR2 as SYDVKM. The junction had 5 bases not matched to a gene; V was cut back by 9 bases and J by 0 bases. The CDR3 protein is CASLSGVSYEQYF. The CDR3, as DNA: TGTGCCAGTCTGAGCGGGGTCTCCTACGAGCAGTACTTC.

This clone was picked up a small number of times. V gene TRBV5-1 combines with J gene TRBJ1-2; D is possibly TRBD1 (5 bases). CDR1 SGHRS and CDR2 YFSETQ come from the germline V gene. V was shortened by 2 bases and J by 6 bases, with 8 bases between the two germline ends. This CDR3 region has 12 residues. CDR3 sequence (DNA): TGCGCCAGCAGCTTTAAAGGGGATGGCTACACCTTC. This codes for CASSFKGDGYTF.

The V and J genes are TRBV5-1 and TRBJ2-7; possibly TRBD2 for D (6 bases). The CDR3 contains 13 residues. CDR1 and CDR2 from the germline V gene are SGHRS and YFSETQ. V was trimmed by 8 bases and J by 7 bases, leaving 19 bases between them. The CDR3 reads CASPTSFPEEQYF. As DNA, the CDR3 is TGCGCCAGTCCCACTAGCTTTCCGGAGGAGCAGTACTTC.

The chain links TRBV4-1 to TRBJ2-3; D is perhaps TRBD2 (6 bases). Germline V gene sequence: CDR1 MGHRA, CDR2 YSYEKL. The CDR3 runs to 16 residues. Trimming removed 2 bases from V and 0 bases from J, with 12 bases in between. CDR3 sequence (DNA): TGCGCCAGCAGCCAACTAGGACTACCCAGCACAGATACGCAGTATTTT. This sequence encodes CASSQLGLPSTDTQYF.

This chain connects TRBV5-1 to TRBJ2-3, with D maybe TRBD2 (6 bases). Trimming shortened V by 4 bases and J by 2 bases, and 14 bases separated the two germline ends. The CDR3 has 15 amino acids. CDR1 SGHRS and CDR2 YFSETQ come from the germline V gene. CDR3 bases: TGCGCCAGCAGCGCAGGGACTGGGTCCACAGATACGCAGTATTTT. This translates into CASSAGTGSTDTQYF.

The chain has TRBV15 and TRBJ2-5, with D possibly being TRBD2 (6 bases). The CDR3 runs to 15 residues. CDR1 is LNHNV, CDR2 YYDKDF, per germline (reference sequence). V was cut by 0 bases and J by 5 bases, with 13 bases left in between. The CDR3 region has the DNA TGTGCCACCAGCAGAGATCTGGGGGAGGTGGAGACCCAGTACTTC. It codes for CATSRDLGEVETQYF.

The chain joins TRBV15 to TRBJ2-5, with TRBD2 identical over 7 bases. Germline V gene lookup returns CDR1 LNHNV and CDR2 YYDKDF (reference sequence). J gave up 5 bases and V 5 bases, and 20 bases lay outside the gene matches. The CDR3 is 18 residues long. CDR3 bases: TGTGCCACCAGCCGTGCTTTCGGGCTAGCGGCCCAGCAGGAGACCCAGTACTTC. It translates to CATSRAFGLAAQQETQYF.

The V gene is TRBV28, the J gene TRBJ1-1; 8 nucleotides agree with TRBD1. There are 15 residues in the CDR3. Unmatched junction bases numbered 3, after V lost 2 bases and J lost 1 base. The germline V gene has CDR1 MDHEN and CDR2 SYDVKM. The CDR3 nucleotides are TGTGCCAGCAGTTTAGCCGGGACAGGGAACACTGAAGCTTTCTTT. Its translation: CASSLAGTGNTEAFF.

The chain is built from TRBV20-1 and TRBJ2-5; no clear D gene. The CDR3 is 11 amino acids. V lost 7 bases to trimming and J lost 5 bases, with 11 bases between them. The germline V gene encodes CDR1 DFQATT and CDR2 SNEGSKA (reference sequence). The CDR3 protein is CSELAGETQYF. The CDR3 DNA reads as TGCAGTGAACTGGCAGGCGAGACCCAGTACTTC.

This clone appeared once. The chain combines TRBV11-2 with TRBJ2-1, with D tentatively TRBD2 (6 bases). Germline CDR1 is SGHAT and CDR2 is FQNNGV. This CDR3 has 15 residues. Trimming left V 3 bases short and J 1 base short, with 10 bases between. Here the CDR3 reads CASSFVADSYNEQFF. In nucleotides, the CDR3 is TGTGCCAGCAGCTTTGTAGCGGATTCCTACAATGAGCAGTTCTTC.